This T cell receptor (beta chain) is from a study of vaccination and CD4 T cells after COVID-19. About the research overall: Post-vaccine sampling followed dose two by a median about 69 days (range 14 to 241). Regarding the study as a whole: A comparatively limited set of convalescent patients was examined, with no early post-infection timepoints. The median proportion of reactive clones detected only post-vaccination in convalescent patients was approximately 90%.

Oncomine TCR Beta short-read sequencing was applied to DNA from cultured CD4+ T cells. TCRdb ran MiXCR on the PCR reads and lists one entry per CDR3 protein. Among about 20,000 distinct CDR3 sequences listed, about 38% were seen once. Treatment here: roughly 10-day PBMC culture with coronavirus spike peptide pools or control peptides (ViraFEST assay). ViraFEST relied on peptide pools to expand antigen-specific T cells; the TCRs were sequenced afterward. Turning to this clonotype: Its antigen is not identified.

The CDR3 sequence is 14 residues long. CDR1 SGHTA and CDR2 FQGNSA come from the germline V gene. V lost 1 base to trimming and J lost 6 bases, with 12 bases between them. The chain employs TRBV7-2 and TRBJ2-5, with D perhaps matching TRBD2 (5 bases). This TCR came from a human donor who received a COVID-19 vaccine. The sample was CD4+ T cells from blood, cultured in vitro, taken before SARS-CoV-2 vaccination. The CDR3 DNA reads TGTGCCAGCAGCTTAGGAACCGGGGTGAAGACCCAGTACTTC. Protein product: CASSLGTGVKTQYF.